This is a list of T cell receptor beta chains from one sample in a study of Graves' ophthalmopathy and Graves' hyperthyroidism. TCRdb fed the multiplex PCR reads into MiXCR, producing one record per CDR3 protein. The sample contains 650,000 to 900,000 distinct CDR3 sequences, 35% to 50% of which appear only once. Material for sequencing was peripheral blood. Every receptor here comes from an adult man with Graves' ophthalmopathy. Both conserved end residues are part of each CDR3. The order of the fields is clone size, V gene, D gene, J gene, CDR3 protein, CDR3 DNA. A D gene is named only where the DNA matches it firmly. Size values are once, few and many counts, or a class for expanded clones, and some rows have none.

size: many
V: TRBV7-2
D: NA
J: TRBJ1-2
CDR3: CASSSAGANYGYTF
DNA: TGTGCCAGCAGCTCCGCGGGAGCTAACTATGGCTACACCTTC

size: NA
V: TRBV9
D: NA
J: TRBJ1-6
CDR3: CASSGGTSNNSPLHF
DNA: TGTGCCAGCAGCGGCGGGACCAGCAACAATTCACCCCTCCACTTT

size: NA
V: TRBV25-1
D: TRBD1
J: TRBJ1-1
CDR3: CARRDRGKMNTEAFF
DNA: TGTGCTAGAAGGGACAGGGGAAAAATGAACACTGAAGCTTTCTTT

size: many
V: TRBV25-1
D: TRBD1
J: TRBJ1-2
CDR3: CASSEPNDRGPPGYTF
DNA: TGTGCCAGCAGTGAACCCAACGACAGGGGGCCACCTGGCTACACCTTC

size: few
V: TRBV24-1
D: NA
J: TRBJ1-5
CDR3: CASSPSEQSNQPQHF
DNA: TGTGCCAGCAGCCCTTCGGAACAGTCAAATCAGCCCCAGCATTTT

size: NA
V: TRBV9
D: NA
J: TRBJ2-5
CDR3: CASSVQDGKETQYF
DNA: TGTGCCAGCAGCGTTCAGGATGGGAAAGAGACCCAGTACTTC

size: NA
V: TRBV29-1
D: TRBD2
J: TRBJ2-3
CDR3: CSVEGASGRIDTQYF
DNA: TGCAGCGTTGAAGGAGCCAGCGGGAGGATAGATACGCAGTATTTT

size: NA
V: TRBV7-9
D: NA
J: TRBJ2-3
CDR3: CASSLIVRSTDTQYF
DNA: TGTGCCAGCAGCTTAATTGTCCGTTCCACAGATACGCAGTATTTT

size: NA
V: TRBV9
D: NA
J: TRBJ1-4
CDR3: CASSSSQENEKLFF
DNA: TGTGCCAGCAGTTCGAGTCAGGAGAATGAAAAACTGTTTTTT

size: few
V: TRBV2
D: NA
J: TRBJ1-6
CDR3: CASRAGVSSPLHF
DNA: TGTGCCAGCAGGGCAGGGGTTAGTTCACCCCTCCACTTT

size: NA
V: TRBV4-1
D: NA
J: TRBJ1-1
CDR3: CASSQVGVGAFF
DNA: TGCGCCAGCAGCCAAGTAGGGGTCGGCGCTTTCTTT

size: many
V: TRBV25-1
D: NA
J: TRBJ2-7
CDR3: CASSAFTGDEQYF
DNA: TGTGCCAGCAGTGCCTTTACAGGCGACGAGCAGTACTTC

size: NA
V: TRBV20-1
D: NA
J: TRBJ1-1
CDR3: CSASRPGGTEAFF
DNA: TGCAGTGCTAGTCGCCCGGGGGGCACTGAAGCTTTCTTT

size: NA
V: TRBV6-5
D: TRBD1
J: TRBJ1-6
CDR3: CASSYATGGLSPLHF
DNA: TGTGCCAGCAGTTACGCCACAGGGGGCCTGTCACCCCTCCACTTT